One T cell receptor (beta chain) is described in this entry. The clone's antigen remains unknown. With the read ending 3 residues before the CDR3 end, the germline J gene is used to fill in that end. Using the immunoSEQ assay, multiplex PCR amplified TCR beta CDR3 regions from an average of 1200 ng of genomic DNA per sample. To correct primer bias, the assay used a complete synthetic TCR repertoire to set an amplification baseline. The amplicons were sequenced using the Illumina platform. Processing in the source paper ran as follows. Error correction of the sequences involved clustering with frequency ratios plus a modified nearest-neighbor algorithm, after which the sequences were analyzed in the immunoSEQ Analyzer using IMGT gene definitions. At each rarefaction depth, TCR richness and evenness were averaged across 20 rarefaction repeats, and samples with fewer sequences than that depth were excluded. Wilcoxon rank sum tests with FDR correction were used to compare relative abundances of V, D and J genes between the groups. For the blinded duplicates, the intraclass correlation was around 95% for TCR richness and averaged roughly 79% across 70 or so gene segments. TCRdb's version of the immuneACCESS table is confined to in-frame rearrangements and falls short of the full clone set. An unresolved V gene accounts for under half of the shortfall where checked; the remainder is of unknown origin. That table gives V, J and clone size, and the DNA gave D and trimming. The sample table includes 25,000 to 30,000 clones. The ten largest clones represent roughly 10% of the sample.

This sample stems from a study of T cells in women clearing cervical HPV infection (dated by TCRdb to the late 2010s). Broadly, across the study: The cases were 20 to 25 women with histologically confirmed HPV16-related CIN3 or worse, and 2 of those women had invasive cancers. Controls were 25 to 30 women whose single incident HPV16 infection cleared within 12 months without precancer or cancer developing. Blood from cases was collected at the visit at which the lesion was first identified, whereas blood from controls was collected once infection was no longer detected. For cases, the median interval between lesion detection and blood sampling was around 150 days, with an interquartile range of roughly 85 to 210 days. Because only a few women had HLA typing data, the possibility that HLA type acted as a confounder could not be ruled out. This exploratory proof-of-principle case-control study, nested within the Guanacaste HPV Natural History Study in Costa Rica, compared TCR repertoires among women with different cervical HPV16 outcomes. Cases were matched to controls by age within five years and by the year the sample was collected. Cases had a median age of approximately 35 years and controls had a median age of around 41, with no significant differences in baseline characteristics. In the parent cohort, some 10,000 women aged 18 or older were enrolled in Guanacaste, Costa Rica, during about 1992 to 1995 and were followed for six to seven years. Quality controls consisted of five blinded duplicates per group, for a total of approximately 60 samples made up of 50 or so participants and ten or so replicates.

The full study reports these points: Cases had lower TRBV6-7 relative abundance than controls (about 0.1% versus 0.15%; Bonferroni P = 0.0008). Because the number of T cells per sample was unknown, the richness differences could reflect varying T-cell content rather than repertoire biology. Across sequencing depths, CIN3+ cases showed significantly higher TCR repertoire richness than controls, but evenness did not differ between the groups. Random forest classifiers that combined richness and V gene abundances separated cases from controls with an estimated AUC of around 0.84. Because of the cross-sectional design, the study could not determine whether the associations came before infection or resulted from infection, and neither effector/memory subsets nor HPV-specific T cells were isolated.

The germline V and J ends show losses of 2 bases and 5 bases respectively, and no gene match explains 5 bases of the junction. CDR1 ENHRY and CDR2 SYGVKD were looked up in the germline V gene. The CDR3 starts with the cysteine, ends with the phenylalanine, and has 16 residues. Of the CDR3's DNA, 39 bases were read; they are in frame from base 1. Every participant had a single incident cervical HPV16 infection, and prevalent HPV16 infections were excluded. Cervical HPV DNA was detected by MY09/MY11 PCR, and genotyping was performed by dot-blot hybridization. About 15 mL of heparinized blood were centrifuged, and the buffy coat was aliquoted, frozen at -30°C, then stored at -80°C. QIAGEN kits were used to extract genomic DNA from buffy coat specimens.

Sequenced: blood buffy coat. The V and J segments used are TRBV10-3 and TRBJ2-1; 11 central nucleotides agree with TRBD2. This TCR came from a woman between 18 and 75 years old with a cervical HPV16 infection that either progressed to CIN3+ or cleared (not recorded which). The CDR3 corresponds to CAISETSGSRNNEQFF. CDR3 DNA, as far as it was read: TGTGCCATCAGTGAGACTAGCGGGAGTCGAAACAATGAG.